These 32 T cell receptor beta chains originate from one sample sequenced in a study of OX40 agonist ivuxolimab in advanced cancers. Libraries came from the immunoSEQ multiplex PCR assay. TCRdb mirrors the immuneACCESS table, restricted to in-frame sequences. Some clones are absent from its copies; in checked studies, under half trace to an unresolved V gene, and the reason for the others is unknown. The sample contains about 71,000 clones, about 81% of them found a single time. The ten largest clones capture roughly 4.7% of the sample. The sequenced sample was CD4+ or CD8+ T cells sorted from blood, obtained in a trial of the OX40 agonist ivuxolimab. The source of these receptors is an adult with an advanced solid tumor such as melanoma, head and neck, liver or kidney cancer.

CDR3 sequence: CASSSAGRVGEQYF. In DNA form, the CDR3 reads TGTGCCAGCAGCTCCGCCGGACGGGTCGGCGAGCAGTACTTC. The chain recombines TRBV11-3 with TRBJ2-7; D gene unclear. The CDR3 totals 14 residues. The germline gives CDR1 SGHNT, CDR2 YENEEA. Trimming removed 4 bases from V and 6 bases from J, with 16 bases in between.

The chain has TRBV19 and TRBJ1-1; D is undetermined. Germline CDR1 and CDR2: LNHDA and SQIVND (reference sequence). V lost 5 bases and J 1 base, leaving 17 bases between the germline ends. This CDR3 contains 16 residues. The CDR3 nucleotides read TGTGCCAGTAGTCCCCGTCAGACTAAGTGGAACACTGAAGCTTTCTTT. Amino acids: CASSPRQTKWNTEAFF.

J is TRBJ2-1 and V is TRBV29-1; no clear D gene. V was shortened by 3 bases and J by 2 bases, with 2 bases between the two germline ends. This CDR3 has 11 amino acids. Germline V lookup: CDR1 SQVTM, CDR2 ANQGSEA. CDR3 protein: CSVDTYNEQFF. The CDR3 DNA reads TGCAGCGTTGATACCTACAATGAGCAGTTCTTC.

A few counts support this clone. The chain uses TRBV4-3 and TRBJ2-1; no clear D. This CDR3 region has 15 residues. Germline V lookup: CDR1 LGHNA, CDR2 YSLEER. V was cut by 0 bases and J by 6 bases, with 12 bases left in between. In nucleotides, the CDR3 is TGCGCCAGCAGCCAAGATTTGGGTGTTCGCAATGAGCAGTTCTTC. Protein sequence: CASSQDLGVRNEQFF.

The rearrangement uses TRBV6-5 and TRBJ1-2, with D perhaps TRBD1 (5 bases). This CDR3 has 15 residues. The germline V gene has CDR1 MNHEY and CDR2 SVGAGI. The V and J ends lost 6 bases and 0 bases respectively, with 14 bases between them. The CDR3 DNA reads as TGTGCCAGCAGCTACACAGGCCCCACTAACTATGGCTACACCTTC. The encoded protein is CASSYTGPTNYGYTF.

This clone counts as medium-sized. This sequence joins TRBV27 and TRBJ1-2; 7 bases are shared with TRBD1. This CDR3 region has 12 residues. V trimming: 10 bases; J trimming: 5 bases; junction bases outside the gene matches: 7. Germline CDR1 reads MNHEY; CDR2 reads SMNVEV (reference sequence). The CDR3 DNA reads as TGTGCCACCGCGACAGGGTCTTATGGCTACACCTTC. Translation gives CATATGSYGYTF.

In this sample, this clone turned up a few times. The CDR3 sequence: CASSLQGGISYGYTF. CDR3 DNA sequence: TGTGCCAGCAGCCTACAGGGGGGAATCTCCTATGGCTACACCTTC. The chain is built from TRBV6-5 and TRBJ1-2; 8 positions match TRBD1. V gave up 6 bases and J gave up 4 bases; unmatched junction bases: 10. CDR3 length equals 15 residues. The germline CDR1 and CDR2 sequences are MNHEY and SVGAGI.

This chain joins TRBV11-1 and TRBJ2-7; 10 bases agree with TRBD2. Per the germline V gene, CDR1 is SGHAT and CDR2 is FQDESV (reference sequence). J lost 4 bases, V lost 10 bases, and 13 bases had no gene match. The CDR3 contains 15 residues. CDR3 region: CATKRASGSPYEQYF. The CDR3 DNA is TGTGCCACGAAGCGGGCTAGCGGGAGTCCGTACGAGCAGTACTTC.

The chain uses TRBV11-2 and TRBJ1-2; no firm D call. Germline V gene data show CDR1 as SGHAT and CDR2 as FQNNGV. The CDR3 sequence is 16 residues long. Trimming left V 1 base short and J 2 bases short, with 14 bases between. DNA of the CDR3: TGTGCCAGCAGCTTAGGGGGAGAAAGAGGGAACTATGGCTACACCTTC. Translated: CASSLGGERGNYGYTF.

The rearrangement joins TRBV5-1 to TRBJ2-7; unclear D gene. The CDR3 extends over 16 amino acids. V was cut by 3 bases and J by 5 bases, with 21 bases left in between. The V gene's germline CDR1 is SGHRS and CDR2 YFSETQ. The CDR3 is CASSSKIDGFEDEQYF. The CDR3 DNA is TGCGCCAGCAGCTCTAAAATAGACGGGTTTGAGGACGAGCAGTACTTC.

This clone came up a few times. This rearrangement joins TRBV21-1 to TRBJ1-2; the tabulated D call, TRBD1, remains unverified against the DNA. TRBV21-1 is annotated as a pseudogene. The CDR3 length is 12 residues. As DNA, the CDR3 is TGTGCCAGCAGCAATTGGGGACAGCCCATCTCTTTC. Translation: CASSNWGQPISF.

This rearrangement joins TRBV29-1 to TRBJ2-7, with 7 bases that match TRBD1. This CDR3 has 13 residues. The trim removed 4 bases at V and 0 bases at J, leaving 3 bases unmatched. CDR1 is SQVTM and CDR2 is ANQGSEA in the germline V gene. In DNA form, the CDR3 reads TGCAGCGTTGTGGGGACAGTCTCCTACGAGCAGTACTTC. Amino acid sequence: CSVVGTVSYEQYF.

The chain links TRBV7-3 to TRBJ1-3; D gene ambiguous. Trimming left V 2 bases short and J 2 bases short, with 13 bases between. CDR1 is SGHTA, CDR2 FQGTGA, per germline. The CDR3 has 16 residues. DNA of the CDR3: TGTGCCAGCAGCTTATCGGCCTCCGGGGCTGGAAACACCATATATTTT. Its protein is CASSLSASGAGNTIYF.

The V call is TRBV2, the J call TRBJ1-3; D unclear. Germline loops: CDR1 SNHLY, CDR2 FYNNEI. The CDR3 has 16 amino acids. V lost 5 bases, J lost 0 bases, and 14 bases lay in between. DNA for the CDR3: TGTGCCAGCAGTCCGGGTCCCGTCTTCTCTGGAAACACCATATATTTT. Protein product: CASSPGPVFSGNTIYF.

Written as DNA, the CDR3 is TGCAGCGTTGTAAACAGAAAAGCTTTCTTT. This gives the protein CSVVNRKAFF. The chain couples TRBV29-1 to TRBJ1-1; no firm D call. This CDR3 region has 10 residues. Germline lookup yields CDR1 SQVTM and CDR2 ANQGSEA. Trimming pared 4 bases from V and 9 bases from J, leaving 9 bases between.

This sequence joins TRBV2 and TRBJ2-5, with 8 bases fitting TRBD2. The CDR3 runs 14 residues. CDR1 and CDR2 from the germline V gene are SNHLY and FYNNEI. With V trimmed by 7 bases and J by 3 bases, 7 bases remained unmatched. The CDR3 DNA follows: TGTGCCAGCACCCCCGGGGGGGAAAAAGAGACCCAGTACTTC. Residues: CASTPGGEKETQYF.

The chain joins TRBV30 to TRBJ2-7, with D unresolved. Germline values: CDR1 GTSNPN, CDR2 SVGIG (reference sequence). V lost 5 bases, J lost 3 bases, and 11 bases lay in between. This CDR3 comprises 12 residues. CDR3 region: CAWGTGSYEQYF. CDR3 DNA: TGTGCCTGGGGTACTGGCAGCTACGAGCAGTACTTC.

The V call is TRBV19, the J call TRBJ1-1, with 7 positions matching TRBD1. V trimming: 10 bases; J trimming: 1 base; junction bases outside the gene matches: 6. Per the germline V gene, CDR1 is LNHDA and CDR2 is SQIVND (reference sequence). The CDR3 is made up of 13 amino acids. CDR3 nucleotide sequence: TGTGCCACTAGCGGGACAGCGAACACTGAAGCTTTCTTT. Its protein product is CATSGTANTEAFF.

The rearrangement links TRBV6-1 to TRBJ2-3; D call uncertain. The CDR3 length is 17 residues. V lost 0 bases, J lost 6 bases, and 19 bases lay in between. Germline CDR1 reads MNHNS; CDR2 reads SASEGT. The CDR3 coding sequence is TGTGCCAGCAGTGAAGCGCTTCAATCCACAGTCGGGGATACGCAGTATTTT. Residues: CASSEALQSTVGDTQYF.

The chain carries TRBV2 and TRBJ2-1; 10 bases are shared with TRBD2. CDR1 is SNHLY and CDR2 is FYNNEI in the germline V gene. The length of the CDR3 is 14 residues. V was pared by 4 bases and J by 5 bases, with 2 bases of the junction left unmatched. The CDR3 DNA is TGTGCCAGCAGTGGAACTAGCGGGAACAATGAGCAGTTCTTC. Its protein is CASSGTSGNNEQFF.

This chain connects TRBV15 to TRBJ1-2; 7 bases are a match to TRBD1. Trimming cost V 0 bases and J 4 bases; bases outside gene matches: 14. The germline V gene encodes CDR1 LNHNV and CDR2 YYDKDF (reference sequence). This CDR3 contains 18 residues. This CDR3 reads CATSREGDYSRDSYGYTF. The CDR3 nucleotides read TGTGCCACCAGCAGAGAGGGGGATTATTCCAGGGACAGCTATGGCTACACCTTC.

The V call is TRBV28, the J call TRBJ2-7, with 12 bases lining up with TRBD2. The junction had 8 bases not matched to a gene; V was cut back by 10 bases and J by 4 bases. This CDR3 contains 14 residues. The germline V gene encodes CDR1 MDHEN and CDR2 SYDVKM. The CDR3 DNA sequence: TGTGCCACATGGACTAGCGGGGATCATTACGAGCAGTACTTC. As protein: CATWTSGDHYEQYF.

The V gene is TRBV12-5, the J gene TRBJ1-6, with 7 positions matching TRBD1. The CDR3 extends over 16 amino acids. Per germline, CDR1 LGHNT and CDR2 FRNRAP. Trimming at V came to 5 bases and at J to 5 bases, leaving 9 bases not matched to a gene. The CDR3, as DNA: TGTGCTAGTGGTACGAACAGGGGACCAGATAATTCACCCCTCCACTTT. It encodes CASGTNRGPDNSPLHF.

The CDR3, as DNA: TGTGCCAGTAGTAACTGGACTACCACAGATACGCAGTATTTT. This translates into CASSNWTTTDTQYF. This chain joins TRBV19 and TRBJ2-3; D possibly corresponds to TRBD2 (6 bases). V was shortened by 4 bases and J by 2 bases, with 10 bases between the two germline ends. CDR1 and CDR2 (germline): LNHDA, SQIVND (reference sequence). The CDR3 covers 14 residues.

The CDR3 coding sequence is TGTGCCAGCAGTTACTCGATTCAGGGGGCGAACACCATATATTTT. Its protein is CASSYSIQGANTIYF. This chain joins TRBV6-5 and TRBJ1-3, with 8 bases matching TRBD1. Germline V gene sequence: CDR1 MNHEY, CDR2 SVGAGI. The CDR3 runs 15 residues. V lost 0 bases to trimming and J lost 7 bases; unmatched junction nucleotides: 5.

CDR3 in DNA: TGTGCCACCAGCAGAGATCGTTCCGGGGAGACCCAGTACTTC. Translated, it gives CATSRDRSGETQYF. The gene calls are TRBV15 and TRBJ2-5; no definite D call. This CDR3 contains 14 residues. V was shortened by 0 bases and J by 5 bases, with 10 bases between the two germline ends. The germline gives CDR1 LNHNV, CDR2 YYDKDF (reference sequence).

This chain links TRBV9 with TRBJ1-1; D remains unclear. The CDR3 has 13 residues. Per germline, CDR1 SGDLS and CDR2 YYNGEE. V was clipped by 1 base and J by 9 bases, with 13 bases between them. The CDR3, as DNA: TGTGCCAGCAGCGTAATAGAGGGTCAGAAAGCTTTCTTT. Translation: CASSVIEGQKAFF.

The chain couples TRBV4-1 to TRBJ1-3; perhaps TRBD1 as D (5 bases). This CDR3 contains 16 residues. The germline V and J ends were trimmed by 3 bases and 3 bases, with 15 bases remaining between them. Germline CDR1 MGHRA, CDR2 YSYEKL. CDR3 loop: CASSHPPSGGGNTIYF. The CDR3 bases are TGCGCCAGCAGCCACCCCCCCTCCGGGGGTGGAAACACCATATATTTT.

CDR3 nucleotide sequence: TGTGCCAGCAGCTTGTTGCGGGAAAGCACAGATACGCAGTATTTT. As protein: CASSLLRESTDTQYF. This sequence joins TRBV5-6 and TRBJ2-3; a possible D gene is TRBD2 (6 bases). The length of the CDR3 is 15 residues. Germline-derived CDR1 and CDR2 are SGHDT and YYEEEE. V lost 1 base and J 0 bases, leaving 9 bases between the germline ends.

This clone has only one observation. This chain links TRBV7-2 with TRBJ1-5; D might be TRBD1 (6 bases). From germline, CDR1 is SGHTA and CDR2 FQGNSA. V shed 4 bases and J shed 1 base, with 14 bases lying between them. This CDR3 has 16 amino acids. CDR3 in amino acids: CASSSRGGTSNQPQHF. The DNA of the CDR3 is TGTGCCAGCAGCTCTAGAGGGGGGACAAGCAATCAGCCCCAGCATTTT.

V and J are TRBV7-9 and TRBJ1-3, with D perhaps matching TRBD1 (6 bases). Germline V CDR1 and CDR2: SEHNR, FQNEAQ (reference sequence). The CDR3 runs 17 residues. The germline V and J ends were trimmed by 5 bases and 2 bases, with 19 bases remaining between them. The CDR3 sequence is CASSLYGRGAAGNTIYF. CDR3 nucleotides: TGTGCCAGCAGCCTATACGGCCGGGGGGCCGCTGGAAACACCATATATTTT.

For the CDR3, the DNA is TGTGCCAGCAGTGAAGAGGGGACAGGCAATCAGCCCCAGCATTTT. It specifies CASSEEGTGNQPQHF. The chain combines TRBV2 with TRBJ1-5, with 7 positions matching TRBD1. The CDR3 is made up of 15 amino acids. V trimming: 1 base; J trimming: 2 bases; junction bases outside the gene matches: 2. Germline CDR1 and CDR2: SNHLY and FYNNEI.